Following are 16 T cell receptor beta chains from one sample sequenced in a study of T cell responses to AZD1222 COVID-19 vaccine. The repertoire was sequenced with immunoSEQ multiplex PCR; TCRdb's copy has only in-frame clones and lacks some. This table holds 150,000 to 200,000 clones, around 92% found once. The material was peripheral blood, obtained 28 days after the second AZD1222 dose. These receptors all come from an adult who received the AZD1222 COVID-19 vaccine.

The chain couples TRBV5-6 to TRBJ1-3; D perhaps matches TRBD1 (5 bases). V lost 4 bases, J lost 4 bases, and 15 bases lay in between. The CDR3 is 15 amino acids. In germline, CDR1 is SGHDT, CDR2 YYEEEE. The CDR3: CASSRTPSGGNTIYF. The CDR3, as DNA: TGTGCCAGCAGCCGGACACCGTCGGGGGGAAACACCATATATTTT.

The CDR3 sequence is CASGPIRFHGYTF. DNA for the CDR3: TGCGCCAGCGGACCGATCCGTTTTCATGGCTACACCTTC. This chain joins TRBV10-2 and TRBJ1-2; D not resolved. The CDR3 spans 13 residues. The germline CDR1 and CDR2 sequences are WSHSY and SAAADI. V lost 8 bases and J lost 6, with 16 bases in between.

The chain has TRBV6-1 and TRBJ1-6, with D possibly TRBD1 on 6 matching bases. Trimming cost V 3 bases and J 7 bases, with 13 bases left between them. The CDR3 is 15 amino acids. Per the germline V gene, CDR1 is MNHNS and CDR2 is SASEGT. CDR3 loop: CASSDVVTGNSPLHF. CDR3 sequence (DNA): TGTGCCAGCAGTGACGTCGTTACAGGGAATTCACCCCTCCACTTT.

This chain links TRBV5-4 with TRBJ1-2; D uncertain. The CDR3 totals 15 residues. Trimming removed 1 base at V and 6 bases at J, with 16 bases between. Germline CDR1 SGHNT, CDR2 YYREEE (reference sequence). The CDR3 nucleotides read TGTGCCAGCAGCTTGTCAGGCACCCCTCCCCATGGCTACACCTTC. This translates into CASSLSGTPPHGYTF.

V is TRBV14 and J is TRBJ1-6, with D possibly matching TRBD1 (5 bases). Germline CDR1 and CDR2: SGHDN and FVKESK. The CDR3 runs to 17 residues. Trimming removed 0 bases at V and 0 bases at J, with 9 bases between. CDR3 sequence reads: CASSQDRVSSYNSPLHF. The CDR3 DNA reads as TGTGCCAGCAGCCAAGACAGGGTGAGCTCCTATAATTCACCCCTCCACTTT.

The V gene is TRBV12-5, the J gene TRBJ2-7; TRBD2 is a possible D gene (6 bases). The CDR3 has 14 amino acids. With 4 bases removed from V and 0 bases from J, the gap between germline ends came to 10 bases. Germline V gene lookup returns CDR1 LGHNT and CDR2 FRNRAP. CDR3 sequence: CASGSMGLSYEQYF. The CDR3 DNA sequence: TGTGCTAGTGGTTCCATGGGACTCTCCTACGAGCAGTACTTC.

This clone was seen once. V gene TRBV5-1 combines with J gene TRBJ1-4; maybe TRBD1 (6 bases). Germline assignment: CDR1 SGHRS and CDR2 YFSETQ. The CDR3 consists of 17 residues. With 0 bases removed from V and 5 bases from J, the gap between germline ends came to 17 bases. CDR3 in DNA: TGCGCCAGCAGCTTGGCCAGAGACAGTAGGGGGAATGAAAAACTGTTTTTT. Translating gives CASSLARDSRGNEKLFF.

The chain couples TRBV7-8 to TRBJ2-3; possible D gene TRBD2, 6 bases. The CDR3 totals 14 residues. Germline V gene data show CDR1 as SGHVS and CDR2 as FQNEAQ. The V and J ends lost 1 base and 3 bases respectively, with 8 bases between them. CDR3 sequence (DNA): TGTGCCAGCAGCTTAGACGGGGGAACAGATACGCAGTATTTT. Translated, it gives CASSLDGGTDTQYF. Using reference TRBV7-8 and TRBJ2-3 for the parts outside the CDR3, the full variable domain is GAGVSQSPRYKVAKRGQDVALRCDPISGHVSLFWYQQALGQGPEFLTYFQNEAQLDKSGLPSDRFFAERPEGSVSTLKIQRTQQEDSAVYLCASSLDGGTDTQYFGPGTRLTVL.

This clone occurred once. The rearrangement uses TRBV20-1 and TRBJ1-2, with D hard to call. The CDR3 runs to 10 residues. V lost 6 bases, J lost 4 bases, and 6 bases lay in between. The germline V gene has CDR1 DFQATT and CDR2 SNEGSKA (reference sequence). The CDR3 region is CSARTYGYTF. Here the CDR3 DNA reads TGCAGTGCCCGGACCTATGGCTACACCTTC.

This rearrangement joins TRBV30 to TRBJ2-7, with no clear D. This CDR3 comprises 12 residues. Germline V lookup: CDR1 GTSNPN, CDR2 SVGIG (reference sequence). V was clipped by 5 bases and J by 6 bases, with 14 bases between them. DNA of the CDR3: TGTGCCTGGTCCTCCCCAATTTCCGAGCAGTACTTC. It yields the protein CAWSSPISEQYF.

V usage is TRBV7-9 and J usage is TRBJ1-1; tentatively, D is TRBD1 (5 bases). The CDR3 consists of 14 residues. V was trimmed by 6 bases and J by 4 bases, leaving 15 bases between them. Germline CDR1 is SEHNR and CDR2 is FQNEAQ (reference sequence). The CDR3 here is CASRERGEITEAFF. The CDR3 nucleotides read TGTGCCAGCAGGGAAAGAGGGGAAATCACTGAAGCTTTCTTT.

The chain joins TRBV5-4 to TRBJ2-2; D may be TRBD2 (6 bases). The CDR3 totals 14 residues. With 3 bases removed from V and 1 base from J, the gap between germline ends came to 7 bases. The germline V gene has CDR1 SGHNT and CDR2 YYREEE (reference sequence). CDR3 nucleotides: TGTGCCAGCAGCTGGGGGGAGAACACCGGGGAGCTGTTTTTT. Amino acids: CASSWGENTGELFF.

The gene calls are TRBV5-6 and TRBJ1-1; TRBD1 matches at 7 bases. The ends lost 3 bases at V and 1 base at J; junction bases unmatched: 3. The germline gives CDR1 SGHDT, CDR2 YYEEEE. The CDR3 totals 14 residues. The CDR3 nucleotides read TGTGCCAGCAGCTACTACAGGGGGAACACTGAAGCTTTCTTT. This translates into CASSYYRGNTEAFF.

This clone occurred a few times. The V and J genes are TRBV7-9 and TRBJ1-6, with TRBD1 matching over 7 bases. Germline CDR1 SEHNR, CDR2 FQNEAQ (reference sequence). Losses at the gene ends were 6 bases for V and 7 bases for J; bases not matched to a gene: 9. The CDR3 runs to 15 residues. The CDR3: CASRPGQTTNSPLHF. The CDR3 nucleotides are TGTGCCAGCAGACCGGGACAGACGACCAATTCACCCCTCCACTTT.

The V call is TRBV5-1, the J call TRBJ1-2, with D unresolved. Germline lookup yields CDR1 SGHRS and CDR2 YFSETQ. This CDR3 is 13 amino acids long. The V and J ends lost 5 bases and 2 bases respectively, with 10 bases between them. The CDR3: CASSSSLNYGYTF. The CDR3 coding sequence is TGCGCCAGCAGTTCCTCCTTAAACTATGGCTACACCTTC. Full variable domain (rest looked up from reference TRBV5-1 and TRBJ1-2): KAGVTQTPRYLIKTRGQQVTLSCSPISGHRSVSWYQQTPGQGLQFLFEYFSETQRNKGNFPGRFSGRQFSNSRSEMNVSTLELGDSALYLCASSSSLNYGYTFGSGTRLTVV.

This CDR3 reads CASSPGSGPQHF. The CDR3, as DNA: TGTGCCAGCAGCCCCGGCTCGGGGCCCCAGCATTTT. The V and J genes are TRBV5-6 and TRBJ1-5; no firm D call. V was cut by 4 bases and J by 9 bases, with 11 bases left in between. Germline V gene data show CDR1 as SGHDT and CDR2 as YYEEEE. This CDR3 region has 12 residues.